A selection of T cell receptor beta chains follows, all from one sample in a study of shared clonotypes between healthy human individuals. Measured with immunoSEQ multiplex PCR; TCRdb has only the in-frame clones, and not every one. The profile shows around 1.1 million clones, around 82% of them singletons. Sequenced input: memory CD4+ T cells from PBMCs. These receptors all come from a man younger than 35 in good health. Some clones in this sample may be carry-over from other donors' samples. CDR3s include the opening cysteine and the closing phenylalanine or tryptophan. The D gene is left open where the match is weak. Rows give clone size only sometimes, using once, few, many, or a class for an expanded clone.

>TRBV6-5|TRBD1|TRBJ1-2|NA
CASSYDGRGHGYTF
TGTGCCAGCAGTTATGACGGCAGGGGGCATGGCTACACCTTC
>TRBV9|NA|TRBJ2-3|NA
CASSVGSTSTDTQYF
TGTGCCAGCAGCGTAGGAAGCACCAGCACAGATACGCAGTATTTT
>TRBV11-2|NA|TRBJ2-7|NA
CASSLWQTYEQYF
TGTGCCAGCAGCTTATGGCAGACCTACGAGCAGTACTTC
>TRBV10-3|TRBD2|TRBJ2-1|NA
CAISPGTSFTEQFF
TGTGCCATCAGTCCCGGGACTAGCTTTACTGAGCAGTTCTTC
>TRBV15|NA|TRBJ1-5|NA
CATSRQGAPHQPQHF
TGTGCCACCAGCAGACAAGGGGCCCCCCATCAGCCCCAGCATTTT
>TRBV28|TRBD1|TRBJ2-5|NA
CASSPWSGDREETQYF
TGTGCCAGCAGCCCATGGTCCGGGGACAGGGAAGAGACCCAGTACTTC
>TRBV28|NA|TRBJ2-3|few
CASSFPGETPDTQYF
TGTGCCAGCAGTTTCCCGGGGGAGACGCCGGATACGCAGTATTTT
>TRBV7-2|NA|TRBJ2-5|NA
CASSAYRASYYSETQYF
TGTGCCAGCAGCGCTTACAGGGCCTCTTACTATTCGGAGACCCAGTACTTC
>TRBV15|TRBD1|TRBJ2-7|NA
CATSRAAQGVDEQYF
TGTGCCACCAGCCGTGCCGCACAGGGGGTGGACGAGCAGTACTTC
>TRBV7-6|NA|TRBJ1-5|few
CASSLETGFNQPQHF
TGTGCCAGCAGCTTAGAAACAGGGTTCAATCAGCCCCAGCATTTT
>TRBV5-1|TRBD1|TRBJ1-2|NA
CASRRDRNYGYTF
TGCGCCAGCAGGAGGGACAGAAACTATGGCTACACCTTC
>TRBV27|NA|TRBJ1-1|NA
CASTLGASTEAFF
TGTGCCAGCACCCTTGGGGCTAGCACTGAAGCTTTCTTT
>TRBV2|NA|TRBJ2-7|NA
CASSDRQGLEQYF
TGTGCCAGCAGTGATAGGCAGGGGCTCGAGCAGTACTTC
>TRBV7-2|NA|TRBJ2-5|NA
CASSLGTQYF
TGTGCCAGCAGCTTAGGGACCCAGTACTTC
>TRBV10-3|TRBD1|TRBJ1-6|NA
CAISDRAGVGSPLHF
TGTGCCATCAGCGACAGGGCGGGGGTAGGATCACCCCTCCACTTT
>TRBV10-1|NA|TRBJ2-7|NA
CASSESRQSFEYF
TGCGCCAGCAGTGAGTCGAGGCAATCTTTTGAGTACTTC
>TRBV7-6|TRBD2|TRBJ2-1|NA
CASSSTSGSPYNEQFF
TGTGCCAGCAGCTCAACTAGCGGGAGTCCATATAATGAGCAGTTCTTC
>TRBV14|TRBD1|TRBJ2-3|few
CASSRTGTGGAGDTQYF
TGTGCCAGCAGCCGTACCGGGACAGGGGGCGCGGGAGATACGCAGTATTTT
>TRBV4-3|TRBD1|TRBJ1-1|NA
CASSQDLQGAMNTEAFF
TGCGCCAGCAGCCAAGATTTACAGGGGGCTATGAACACTGAAGCTTTCTTT
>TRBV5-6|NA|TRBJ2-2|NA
CASRRRTGELFF
TGTGCCAGCAGGCGACGGACCGGGGAGCTGTTTTTT
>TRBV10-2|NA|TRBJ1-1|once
CASSVTGANTEAFF
TGCGCCAGCAGTGTGACGGGAGCGAACACTGAAGCTTTCTTT
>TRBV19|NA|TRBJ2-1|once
CASSRGPISYNEQFF
TGTGCCAGTAGTAGAGGGCCAATATCCTACAATGAGCAGTTCTTC
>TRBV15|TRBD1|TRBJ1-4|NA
CATSRSLTGGGEKLFF
TGTGCCACCAGCAGGTCTCTGACAGGGGGAGGTGAAAAACTGTTTTTT
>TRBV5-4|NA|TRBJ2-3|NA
CASSLGPPDTQYF
TGTGCCAGCAGCTTGGGACCACCAGATACGCAGTATTTT
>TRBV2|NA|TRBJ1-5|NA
CASTRDSNQPQHF
TGTGCCAGCACCAGGGATAGCAATCAGCCCCAGCATTTT